The 7 T cell receptor beta chains in this list originate from one sample, sequenced in a study of T cell responses to AZD1222 COVID-19 vaccine. The assay was immunoSEQ multiplex PCR, and TCRdb's table has in-frame clones only and misses some. The sample includes around 84,000 clones, almost 90% seen only once; the top ten take approximately 10%. The input for sequencing was peripheral blood, taken on day 0 of MenACWY control vaccination. These receptors originate from an adult in good health.

The rearrangement uses TRBV5-1 and TRBJ2-7; weak D call: TRBD1 (7 bases). V lost 4 bases and J 4 bases, leaving 12 bases between the germline ends. The germline V gene encodes CDR1 SGHRS and CDR2 YFSETQ. The CDR3 is 13 residues long. CDR3 sequence: CASSRGTDYEQYF. In DNA, the CDR3 is TGCGCCAGCAGCCGGGGGACAGATTACGAGCAGTACTTC. The variable domain in full, with the rest retrieved from reference TRBV5-1 and TRBJ2-7, is KAGVTQTPRYLIKTRGQQVTLSCSPISGHRSVSWYQQTPGQGLQFLFEYFSETQRNKGNFPGRFSGRQFSNSRSEMNVSTLELGDSALYLCASSRGTDYEQYFGPGTRLTVT.

The chain carries TRBV6-6 and TRBJ1-1; D might be TRBD1 (5 bases). The CDR3 extends over 13 amino acids. Trimming cost V 2 bases and J 6 bases, with 10 bases left between them. The germline gives CDR1 MNHNY, CDR2 SVGAGI (reference sequence). CDR3 sequence reads: CASSYLGDAEAFF. CDR3 DNA sequence: TGTGCCAGCAGTTACCTTGGGGACGCTGAAGCTTTCTTT.

The CDR3 protein is CASSQAAGADTGELFF. CDR3 in DNA: TGTGCCAGCAGCCAAGCTGCAGGGGCCGACACCGGGGAGCTGTTTTTT. The rearrangement links TRBV14 to TRBJ2-2; a weak D match, TRBD1 (6 bases). The germline CDR1 and CDR2 sequences are SGHDN and FVKESK. Trimming took 1 base from V and 3 from J, leaving 12 bases between them. CDR3 length: 16 residues.

J is TRBJ2-5 and V is TRBV10-3; tentatively, D is TRBD1 (6 bases). V was trimmed by 2 bases and J by 7 bases, leaving 14 bases between them. CDR1 is ENHRY and CDR2 is SYGVKD in the germline V gene. This CDR3 contains 14 residues. CDR3 protein: CAISEGRGYGTQYF. The CDR3 bases are TGTGCCATCAGTGAGGGCAGGGGATATGGGACCCAGTACTTC.

The chain employs TRBV2 and TRBJ1-6, with D maybe TRBD1 (6 bases). This CDR3 region has 14 residues. Germline V gene data show CDR1 as SNHLY and CDR2 as FYNNEI. Trimming removed 8 bases at V and 5 bases at J, with 13 bases between. CDR3 bases: TGTGCCAGCTTACAGGGAGCGGATAATTCACCCCTCCACTTT. It translates to CASLQGADNSPLHF. Combining the CDR3 with reference TRBV2 and TRBJ1-6 gives the whole variable domain EPEVTQTPSHQVTQMGQEVILRCVPISNHLYFYWYRQILGQKVEFLVSFYNNEISEKSEIFDDQFSVERPDGSNFTLKIRSTKLEDSAMYFCASLQGADNSPLHFGNGTRLTVT.

The chain uses TRBV6-5 and TRBJ1-2; 7 bases fit TRBD1. Germline V gene lookup returns CDR1 MNHEY and CDR2 SVGAGI. Trimming removed 3 bases from V and 4 bases from J; junction bases left unmatched: 2. CDR3 length: 13 amino acids. Written as DNA, the CDR3 is TGTGCCAGCAGTTATCAGGGGGGCTATGGCTACACCTTC. This encodes CASSYQGGYGYTF.

The V gene is TRBV3-1 (or the pseudogene TRBV3-2), the J gene TRBJ2-1, with D perhaps matching TRBD2 (7 bases). V was cut by 6 bases and J by 2 bases, with 8 bases left in between. Germline loops: CDR1 LGHDT, CDR2 YNNKEL (reference sequence). The CDR3 consists of 13 residues. The CDR3 protein is CASRGGAYNEQFF. In DNA, the CDR3 is TGTGCCAGCAGAGGGGGGGCCTACAATGAGCAGTTCTTC.